These 21 T cell receptor beta chains came from one sample sequenced in a study of blood T cell repertoires in COVID-19. Using immunoSEQ multiplex PCR, the repertoire was profiled, and TCRdb retains in-frame clones only, with some absent. Here the sample spans about 300,000 clones, more than 80% being singletons. The sample was peripheral blood. The receptors were gathered from a woman between 50 and 59 years old with COVID-19, enrolled during active disease.

The CDR3 is CASSESQRTGPTGELFF. The CDR3 DNA reads TGTGCCAGCAGTGAATCCCAAAGGACAGGTCCCACCGGGGAGCTGTTTTTT. The gene calls are TRBV25-1 and TRBJ2-2; 7 bases map to TRBD1. Germline V gene data show CDR1 as MGHDK and CDR2 as SYGVNS. CDR3 length equals 17 residues. V lost 1 base and J lost 4; bases outside the gene matches: 9.

The V and J genes are TRBV18 and TRBJ2-2; possibly TRBD1 for D (5 bases). V was clipped by 2 bases and J by 3 bases, with 7 bases between them. Germline loops: CDR1 KGHSH, CDR2 LQKENI. This CDR3 is built from 14 residues. The CDR3 nucleotides read TGTGCCAGCTCACCAGGGGCCCACACCGGGGAGCTGTTTTTT. It encodes CASSPGAHTGELFF.

The rearrangement uses TRBV5-6 and TRBJ2-7; D gene unclear. The V end lost 4 bases, the J end lost 5 bases, and 7 bases lay between the germline ends. The CDR3 is made up of 11 amino acids. CDR1 and CDR2 from the germline V gene are SGHDT and YYEEEE. CDR3 sequence (DNA): TGTGCCAGCAGCCCTGCGGACGAGCAGTACTTC. This sequence encodes CASSPADEQYF.

The V call is TRBV3-1 (or the pseudogene TRBV3-2), the J call TRBJ1-2; 7 bases match TRBD1. CDR3 length: 15 amino acids. After removal of 4 bases from V and 4 bases from J, the junction contained 9 bases not matched to a gene. Germline V gives CDR1 LGHDT, CDR2 YNNKEL (reference sequence). This chain's CDR3 is CASSPSWDSGYGYTF. The CDR3 DNA reads as TGTGCCAGCAGCCCAAGCTGGGACAGCGGCTATGGCTACACCTTC.

CDR3 in DNA: TGTGCCAGCAGTTTAGTAGCGGGGTACAATGAGCAGTTCTTC. Encoded protein: CASSLVAGYNEQFF. The rearrangement joins TRBV28 to TRBJ2-1; 8 nucleotides match TRBD2. Germline V gene lookup returns CDR1 MDHEN and CDR2 SYDVKM. The CDR3 consists of 14 residues. V was clipped by 2 bases and J by 4 bases; unmatched bases: 1.

This chain's CDR3 is CAWSIRRTSGYTDTQYF. The DNA for the CDR3 is TGTGCCTGGAGTATCCGCCGGACTAGCGGTTACACAGATACGCAGTATTTT. The chain links TRBV30 to TRBJ2-3, with 10 bases aligning to TRBD2. The CDR3 extends over 17 amino acids. With V trimmed by 2 bases and J by 2 bases, 10 bases remained unmatched. CDR1 GTSNPN and CDR2 SVGIG come from the germline V gene (reference sequence). The full variable domain, completed using reference TRBV30 and TRBJ2-3, is SQTIHQWPATLVQPVGSPLSLECTVEGTSNPNLYWYRQAAGRGLQLLFYSVGIGQISSEVPQNLSASRPQDRQFILSSKKLLLSDSGFYLCAWSIRRTSGYTDTQYFGPGTRLTVL.

V and J are TRBV19 and TRBJ1-2, with D unresolved. Germline V gives CDR1 LNHDA, CDR2 SQIVND (reference sequence). V lost 2 bases and J 8 bases, leaving 12 bases between the germline ends. The CDR3 length is 13 residues. This chain's CDR3 is CASSITGLAGYTF. The CDR3 region has the DNA TGTGCCAGTAGTATAACCGGGTTAGCCGGCTACACCTTC.

The chain couples TRBV5-1 to TRBJ2-3; 9 positions match TRBD2. Looked up from germline, CDR1 is SGHRS and CDR2 is YFSETQ. This CDR3 has 18 residues. The V segment lost 1 base and the J segment 0 bases; nucleotides outside the gene matches: 9. The CDR3 spells CASSLWGGGASSTDTQYF. CDR3 DNA sequence: TGCGCCAGCAGCTTGTGGGGCGGGGGGGCCTCTAGCACAGATACGCAGTATTTT.

The gene calls are TRBV5-1 and TRBJ2-2, with D perhaps TRBD1 (6 bases). The CDR3 is 15 residues long. CDR1 is SGHRS and CDR2 is YFSETQ in the germline V gene. The V gene lost 6 bases and the J gene lost 4 bases, with 16 bases spanning the gap. Here the CDR3 reads CASKTAPGVTGELFF. The CDR3 DNA reads TGCGCCAGCAAAACCGCCCCAGGGGTCACCGGGGAGCTGTTTTTT. The variable domain in full, with the rest retrieved from reference TRBV5-1 and TRBJ2-2, is KAGVTQTPRYLIKTRGQQVTLSCSPISGHRSVSWYQQTPGQGLQFLFEYFSETQRNKGNFPGRFSGRQFSNSRSEMNVSTLELGDSALYLCASKTAPGVTGELFFGEGSRLTVL.

The rearrangement uses TRBV18 and TRBJ2-1, with TRBD2 identical over 11 bases. The CDR3 sequence is 18 residues long. The V segment lost 3 bases and the J segment 9 bases; nucleotides outside the gene matches: 16. CDR1 and CDR2 (germline): KGHSH, LQKENI. CDR3 region: CASSPRILTSGSEGEQFF. DNA for the CDR3: TGTGCCAGCTCACCGCGGATATTAACTAGCGGGAGCGAGGGTGAGCAGTTCTTC. The variable domain in full, with the rest retrieved from reference TRBV18 and TRBJ2-1, is NAGVMQNPRHLVRRRGQEARLRCSPMKGHSHVYWYRQLPEEGLKFMVYLQKENIIDESGMPKERFSAEFPKEGPSILRIQQVVRGDSAAYFCASSPRILTSGSEGEQFFGPGTRLTVL.

The chain is built from TRBV7-9 and TRBJ2-2; TRBD1 matches 7 bases. The CDR3 runs 14 residues. V shed 5 bases and J 6 bases; nucleotides not matched to a gene: 6. Germline values: CDR1 SEHNR, CDR2 FQNEAQ (reference sequence). The CDR3 region has the DNA TGTGCCAGCAGCAGCGACAGGGTCCCCGGGGAGCTGTTTTTT. Translation gives CASSSDRVPGELFF.

This clone appeared a few times. The chain joins TRBV7-9 to TRBJ1-2; a weak D match, TRBD1 (6 bases). Germline lookup yields CDR1 SEHNR and CDR2 FQNEAQ (reference sequence). The CDR3 length is 16 residues. Trimming cost V 7 bases and J 1 base, with 19 bases left between them. For the CDR3, the DNA is TGTGCCAGCAAACCGGGACATCTCAACCTTAACTATGGCTACACCTTC. Amino acid sequence: CASKPGHLNLNYGYTF.

This chain joins TRBV5-1 and TRBJ2-5, with a possible D match to TRBD1 (5 bases). The CDR3 is made up of 15 amino acids. V was shortened by 4 bases and J by 4 bases, with 17 bases between the two germline ends. Per germline, CDR1 SGHRS and CDR2 YFSETQ. The chain's CDR3 is CASSVKGARGETQYF. In nucleotides, the CDR3 is TGCGCCAGCAGCGTTAAAGGGGCTCGAGGAGAGACCCAGTACTTC.

The genes are TRBV3-1 (or the pseudogene TRBV3-2) and TRBJ1-1; D gene ambiguous. CDR1 is LGHDT, CDR2 YNNKEL, per germline (reference sequence). CDR3 size: 15 residues. V lost 1 base to trimming and J lost 5 bases, with 14 bases between them. The CDR3 coding sequence is TGTGCCAGCAGCCAAGGGTCGGCAGGATGGACTGAAGCTTTCTTT. This gives the protein CASSQGSAGWTEAFF.

The J gene is TRBJ1-6, the V gene TRBV30, with a weak D call TRBD1 (5 bases). This CDR3 is 15 amino acids long. The germline CDR1 and CDR2 sequences are GTSNPN and SVGIG (reference sequence). The ends were cut back, 1 base at V and 4 bases at J, with 11 bases in the middle. The chain's CDR3 is CAWSEGSMYNSPLHF. The CDR3 DNA is TGTGCCTGGAGTGAGGGGTCGATGTATAATTCACCCCTCCACTTT.

The gene calls are TRBV7-9 and TRBJ1-6, with 7 positions matching TRBD1. With 5 bases clipped from V and 4 bases from J, the junction kept 8 bases outside the gene matches. The length of the CDR3 is 16 residues. In germline, CDR1 is SEHNR, CDR2 FQNEAQ (reference sequence). The CDR3 here is CASSPPGQAYNSPLHF. CDR3 DNA: TGTGCCAGCAGCCCCCCCGGACAGGCATATAATTCACCCCTCCACTTT.

The V gene is TRBV3-1 (or the pseudogene TRBV3-2), the J gene TRBJ2-2; D not resolved. This CDR3 is 12 amino acids long. V shed 4 bases and J shed 8 bases, with 8 bases lying between them. Germline CDR1 is LGHDT and CDR2 is YNNKEL (reference sequence). The CDR3 DNA sequence: TGTGCCAGCAGCCCCCGAGAAGGGGAGCTGTTTTTT. Its translation is CASSPREGELFF.

V usage is TRBV18 and J usage is TRBJ1-2; weak D call: TRBD1 (5 bases). The germline V and J ends were trimmed by 5 bases and 8 bases, with 21 bases remaining between them. The V gene's germline CDR1 is KGHSH and CDR2 LQKENI. The CDR3 is made up of 15 amino acids. The CDR3 bases are TGTGCCAGCTCAGTCACATCGCGGGACCTATGGGGCTACACCTTC. Translated: CASSVTSRDLWGYTF.

V usage is TRBV24-1 and J usage is TRBJ1-5, with TRBD1 matching over 8 bases. The CDR3 runs to 14 residues. Germline loops: CDR1 KGHDR, CDR2 SFDVKD. J lost 2 bases, V lost 9 bases, and 5 bases had no gene match. CDR3 nucleotides: TGTGCCACCGCCGGACAGGGAGGCAATCAGCCCCAGCATTTT. Translation: CATAGQGGNQPQHF.

This clone was seen a single time. This chain joins TRBV29-1 and TRBJ2-2, with D unresolved. Germline lookup yields CDR1 SQVTM and CDR2 ANQGSEA. V lost 7 bases, J lost 5 bases, and 17 bases lay in between. CDR3 length equals 14 residues. The chain's CDR3 is CSAPSAGSTGELFF. CDR3 sequence (DNA): TGCAGCGCCCCCTCGGCAGGCTCTACCGGGGAGCTGTTTTTT.

The chain joins TRBV25-1 to TRBJ2-7; D is ambiguous. V was pared by 3 bases and J by 6 bases, with 15 bases between. The CDR3 covers 14 residues. Germline assignment: CDR1 MGHDK and CDR2 SYGVNS. The CDR3 sequence is CASSENGFNGEQYF. As DNA, the CDR3 is TGTGCCAGCAGTGAGAACGGGTTCAACGGCGAGCAGTACTTC.